Sequencing of this TCR beta chain was carried out in a study of identical twins. The study, taken as a whole, reports: The models systematically underestimated how much out-of-frame TCR alpha was shared in monozygotic twins. There was an excess of low generation probability in the out-of-frame alpha sequences that twins shared.

On this clonotype: Its specificity is unknown.

It was template switching that added a universal primer site, and there were unique molecular identifiers on the cDNA. TCRdb fed the 5' RACE reads into MiXCR, producing one record per CDR3 protein. Among 400,000 to 550,000 distinct CDR3 sequences listed, approximately 15% were seen once. These data were also reused for a study on yellow fever vaccine responses in identical twins. As that report states: As reported, the vaccine T cell response of twins seemed partly convergent and partly personalized.

Sequenced material: CD4+ T cells sorted from blood. This clonotype originated in a young woman in good health.

CDR3 in DNA: TGTGCCAGCAGTAACCAACTAGCGATAAGCACAGATACGCAGTATTTT. Translated, it gives CASSNQLAISTDTQYF. The V and J genes are TRBV27 and TRBJ2-3; 7 positions match TRBD2. Looked up from germline, CDR1 is MNHEY and CDR2 is SMNVEV (reference sequence). This CDR3 contains 16 residues. V lost 5 bases and J lost 0; bases outside the gene matches: 8.